The clone carrying this T cell receptor (beta chain) was seen at least ten times. Its cognate antigen is unknown. Every patient was untreated before thyroid surgery. TCRdb reprocessed the PCR reads via MiXCR. The table records about 20,000 clones, around a third of them present only once. This entry is derived from a study of metastatic and nonmetastatic thyroid tumors. Findings and caveats of the study: In blood and tumor, TCR beta diversity was reportedly significantly higher in malignant thyroid tumors than in benign nodules.

The CDR3 runs 15 residues. The J segment lost 2 bases and the V segment lost 3 bases, leaving 6 bases of the junction unmatched. The germline V gene has CDR1 ENHRY and CDR2 SYGVKD. The sequence was obtained from a female donor with papillary thyroid cancer or a benign thyroid nodule (not recorded which). Some clones in this sample may be carry-over from other donors' samples. The chain recombines TRBV10-3 with TRBJ2-5; 7 bases match TRBD1. The specimen sequenced was blood. CDR3 loop: CAISDSTTGQETQYF. In DNA form, the CDR3 reads TGTGCCATCAGTGATTCGACGACAGGGCAAGAGACCCAGTACTTC.